This is a list of T cell receptor beta chains from one sample in a study of spatial heterogeneity in lung cancer. TCRdb analysed the 5' RACE reads with MiXCR anew, one entry per CDR3 protein. The sample includes almost 75,000 distinct CDR3 sequences, roughly 15% of them seen just once. The sequenced sample was PBMCs, obtained at surgery. Receptors originate from a male donor with early-stage non-small cell lung cancer. The CDR3 runs from the conserved cysteine through the conserved F or W. The D gene is left open where the match is weak. Size is stated for part of the rows, as once, few or many counts, or as a class when the clone is expanded.

j_call d_call clone_size v_call cdr3_aa cdr3_nt
TRBJ2-2 . . TRBV4-1 CASSQIALPGGELFF TGCGCCAGCAGCCAGATAGCGCTTCCCGGGGGGGAGCTGTTTTTT
TRBJ2-7 TRBD1 . TRBV5-1 CASSMGPGQGIYEQYF TGCGCCAGCAGCATGGGACCGGGACAGGGGATATACGAGCAGTACTTC
TRBJ2-4 . many TRBV5-1 CASSVLPAEQNIQYF TGCGCCAGCAGCGTACTACCGGCCGAACAAAACATTCAGTACTTC
TRBJ2-1 TRBD2 few TRBV11-1 CASTSGRVYNEQFF TGTGCCTCCACCAGCGGGAGGGTATACAATGAGCAGTTCTTC
TRBJ1-1 . many TRBV5-5 CASSLLPGSMNTEAFF TGTGCCAGCAGTTTACTTCCAGGGTCTATGAACACTGAAGCTTTCTTT
TRBJ2-2 TRBD1 many TRBV11-2 CASSFLRGRSTGELFF TGTGCCAGCAGCTTCCTCAGGGGGCGAAGCACCGGGGAGCTGTTTTTT
TRBJ1-4 . few TRBV20-1 CSARRGTEKLFF TGCAGTGCTAGGAGAGGGACTGAAAAACTGTTTTTT
TRBJ2-1 . many TRBV24-1 CATSDLGEGRDEQFF TGTGCCACCAGTGATTTGGGAGAGGGTCGGGATGAGCAGTTCTTC
TRBJ1-1 . many TRBV12-3/TRBV12-4 CASSLAGGLEAFF TGTGCCAGCAGTTTAGCTGGGGGGCTTGAAGCTTTCTTT
TRBJ1-1 . . TRBV11-2 CASSLGLGTEAFF TGTGCCAGCAGCCTTGGTTTGGGGACTGAAGCTTTCTTT
TRBJ2-5 TRBD2 many TRBV6-5 CASSLAGAPRETQYF TGTGCCAGCAGTCTAGCGGGGGCCCCCAGGGAGACCCAGTACTTC
TRBJ1-4 . few TRBV12-3/TRBV12-4 CASRLRTAATNEKLFF TGTGCCAGCAGACTGAGGACGGCCGCAACTAATGAAAAACTGTTTTTT
TRBJ2-1 TRBD2 . TRBV19 CASGLAGILNEQFF TGTGCCAGTGGGCTAGCGGGAATCCTCAATGAGCAGTTCTTC
TRBJ2-2 . many TRBV11-2 CASSFNANTGELFF TGTGCCAGCAGCTTTAACGCGAACACCGGGGAGCTGTTTTTT
TRBJ1-2 . . TRBV11-2 CASSPSGGRTSYGYTF TGTGCCAGCAGCCCCAGTGGGGGCAGGACATCCTATGGCTACACCTTC